This entry lists 2 T cell receptor beta chains sequenced from one sample in a study of blood T cells in healthy people across ages. Primed by a sample-barcoded 5' primer and a J-beta primer mix, a second PCR proceeded for roughly 6 to 12 cycles. TCRdb ran MiXCR on the 5' RACE reads and lists one entry per CDR3 protein. This table has approximately 1,700,000 distinct CDR3 sequences, about two fifths appearing once. The sample comprised blood. The receptors originated from a human donor in good health.

The CDR3 loop is CASSPGIEQFF. CDR3 sequence (DNA): TGCGCCAGCAGCCCAGGGATTGAGCAGTTCTTC. The V and J genes are TRBV5-1 and TRBJ2-1; a weak D match, TRBD1 (5 bases). Germline loops: CDR1 SGHRS, CDR2 YFSETQ. V was trimmed by 4 bases and J by 9 bases, leaving 8 bases between them. The CDR3 sequence is 11 residues long.

This clonotype was detected ten times or more. V gene TRBV10-3 combines with J gene TRBJ2-7; TRBD1 might be the D (6 bases). This CDR3 spans 15 amino acids. Per the germline V gene, CDR1 is ENHRY and CDR2 is SYGVKD. Trimming cost V 4 bases and J 0 bases, with 13 bases left between them. CDR3 loop: CAISVRDISSYEQYF. Here the CDR3 DNA reads TGTGCCATCAGTGTGAGGGACATCAGCTCCTACGAGCAGTACTTC.